The entry that follows covers one T cell receptor beta chain sequence. Its binding antigen is unknown. No base-level quality is on record; no much larger clone is a single base apart. During the collection period, no immune events, such as infections, were documented for the healthy donors. Time-dependent variance in a beta-binomial model of T-cell clone differential abundance was calibrated using healthy-donor blood repertoires as a training cohort. There were some 10 healthy donors in the training cohort, of whom 3 were female and 7 were male. On average the donors were 43 years old, and their ages spanned roughly 29 to 70 years. Whole blood was collected from each healthy donor at three time points spaced approximately 2 weeks apart and obtained from a commercial supplier. For immunosequencing, genomic DNA was extracted from unsorted whole blood. Trimming takes 0 bases from V and 7 bases from J, and the germline ends sit 13 bases apart. From a lookup of the germline V gene (reference sequence), CDR1 and CDR2 are SGHNT and YYREEE. The CDR3 measures 14 amino acids from cysteine to phenylalanine. Just CDR3 DNA is preserved here, 42 bases in frame from base 1.

The source of the sample is a study of identifying expanded T cells in peripheral blood (dated by TCRdb to about 2019). With regard to the full study: Separate aliquots of the same genomic DNA pool were sequenced to produce technical replicates, and four replicates were compared in pairs. Summary of the overall study and its limitations: Variance in clone template counts between roughly 2-week samples significantly increased with total template count across all healthy donors. The authors expected that biological variance in healthy repertoires might rise further over much longer intervals, such as months to years. The binomial model flagged approximately 1.2 differentially abundant clones between technical replicates, compared with about 16.4 over approximately 2 weeks and about 20 over around 4 weeks. Across all healthy-donor time intervals, the beta-binomial model significantly cut both the number of clones called differentially abundant and the false-positive rate.

TCRbeta CDR3 regions were profiled with the immunoSEQ Assay using bias-controlled multiplex PCR amplification of genomic DNA. In the authors' own workflow: The absolute abundance of each unique TCRbeta CDR3 region was quantified after sequences were collapsed and filtered. Differential abundance was tested with a binomial (Fisher-equivalent) model and with a beta-binomial model adding time-dependent variance fitted from healthy donors. Clones with fewer than 5 combined templates were removed, and a clone was called differentially abundant if the clone's Benjamini-Hochberg FDR was below 0.01. Using the form v = (b*log(k)+a)^2, the beta-binomial variance was modeled as a function of the total template count across the two samples. In its TCRdb copy, this immuneACCESS table keeps in-frame sequences only and misses some clones. Where compared with another copy, unresolved V genes explain less than half of these, and the others have no known cause. V and J calls and clone size are given by that table; D and trimming were obtained from the DNA. The sample table holds about 100,000 clones, of which around 86% were seen once. About 5.6% of the sample is in the top ten clones.

The rearrangement joined TRBV5-4 to TRBJ1-2, with TRBD1 perhaps the D gene, on 6 matching bases. This clonotype originated in a person aged 18-70 years in good health. The sample comprised blood. The DNA sequence follows: TGTGCCAGCAGCTTGGAATCAGGGGCACGTGGCTACACCTTC. This translates into CASSLESGARGYTF.